A selection of T cell receptor beta chains follows, all from one sample in a study of OX40 agonist ivuxolimab in advanced cancers. The assay was immunoSEQ multiplex PCR, and TCRdb's table has in-frame clones only and misses some. The repertoire consists of roughly 120,000 clones, with about nine tenths occurring once and the leading ten covering around 0.81%. The sequencing here drew on CD4+ or CD8+ T cells sorted from blood, taken in a trial of the OX40 agonist ivuxolimab. These receptors originate from an adult with an advanced solid tumor such as melanoma, head and neck, liver or kidney cancer. Both conserved end residues are part of each CDR3. The order of the fields is V gene, clone size, J gene, D gene, CDR3 protein, CDR3 DNA. The D gene is left open where the match is weak. Clone sizes are given selectively: once, few, many, or a class where the clone is expanded.

TRBV19	once	TRBJ1-1	-	CASRIGANTEAFF	TGTGCCAGTAGGATTGGGGCGAACACTGAAGCTTTCTTT
TRBV10-3	-	TRBJ1-1	-	CAISGEENTEAFF	TGTGCCATCAGTGGGGAAGAGAACACTGAAGCTTTCTTT
TRBV5-4	-	TRBJ2-7	TRBD1	CASSQDRDGEQYF	TGTGCCAGCAGCCAGGACAGGGATGGCGAGCAGTACTTC
TRBV5-1	-	TRBJ2-2	-	CASSLGSRVTGELFF	TGCGCCAGCAGCTTGGGAAGCAGGGTGACCGGGGAGCTGTTTTTT
TRBV5-5	-	TRBJ2-7	-	CASSSDGTSYEQYF	TGTGCCAGCAGTTCCGACGGCACCTCCTACGAGCAGTACTTC
TRBV11-2	once	TRBJ1-1	-	CASSLQARYTEAFF	TGTGCCAGCAGCCTACAGGCAAGATACACTGAAGCTTTCTTT
TRBV28	-	TRBJ1-6	-	CASSLTDSPLHF	TGTGCCAGCAGCCTCACGGATTCACCCCTCCACTTT
TRBV28	-	TRBJ2-2	-	CASSTTSNANTGELFF	TGTGCCAGCAGTACGACATCCAACGCGAACACCGGGGAGCTGTTTTTT
TRBV2	-	TRBJ2-2	-	CASSVGTPNTGELFF	TGTGCCAGCAGTGTTGGGACTCCGAACACCGGGGAGCTGTTTTTT
TRBV5-1	-	TRBJ2-2	-	CASSSRLDTGELFF	TGCGCCAGCAGCTCGAGACTAGACACCGGGGAGCTGTTTTTT
TRBV6-5	-	TRBJ1-1	-	CASSYFRSTEAFF	TGTGCCAGCAGTTACTTTAGGTCCACTGAAGCTTTCTTT
TRBV30	-	TRBJ2-6	-	CAWSVAGANVLTF	TGTGCCTGGAGTGTCGCGGGGGCCAACGTCCTGACTTTC
TRBV9	-	TRBJ1-1	-	CASSGGRVTEAFF	TGTGCCAGCAGCGGGGGCCGCGTCACTGAAGCTTTCTTT
TRBV4-3	once	TRBJ2-1	TRBD1	CASSQNLITGGTYNEQFF	TGCGCCAGCAGCCAAAATCTAATCACAGGGGGCACCTACAATGAGCAGTTCTTC
TRBV14	few	TRBJ1-2	-	CASSQVSRWNYGYTF	TGTGCCAGCAGCCAAGTCTCTAGATGGAACTATGGCTACACCTTC
TRBV4-3	-	TRBJ1-2	-	CASSQGEVGYTF	TGCGCCAGCAGCCAAGGAGAGGTCGGCTACACCTTC
TRBV30	-	TRBJ1-1	-	CAWSVRRNTEAFF	TGTGCCTGGAGTGTACGGAGGAACACTGAAGCTTTCTTT
TRBV19	few	TRBJ2-1	TRBD2	CASSSTGLAGKNEQFF	TGTGCCAGTAGTAGTACGGGACTAGCGGGAAAGAATGAGCAGTTCTTC
TRBV6-1	once	TRBJ1-1	TRBD1	CASRGTGLNTEAFF	TGTGCCAGCAGGGGGACAGGGTTGAACACTGAAGCTTTCTTT
TRBV10-3	-	TRBJ1-1	-	CAIRDGLGWTEAFF	TGTGCCATCAGGGACGGACTGGGGTGGACTGAAGCTTTCTTT
TRBV6-1	once	TRBJ2-2	-	CASSELENTGELFF	TGTGCCAGCAGTGAACTGGAGAACACCGGGGAGCTGTTTTTT
TRBV5-1	-	TRBJ1-1	-	CASSLESGVEAFF	TGCGCCAGCAGCTTGGAGAGCGGAGTTGAAGCTTTCTTT
TRBV30	once	TRBJ2-2	-	CAWSEGRRSGELFF	TGTGCCTGGAGTGAGGGGAGGAGATCCGGGGAGCTGTTTTTT
TRBV11-2	-	TRBJ2-3	-	CASSLGVSSTDTQYF	TGTGCCAGCAGCTTAGGCGTCTCCAGCACAGATACGCAGTATTTT
TRBV23-1	-	TRBJ2-7	-	CASSPAPQRPNGNFEQYF	TGCGCCAGCAGCCCCGCGCCTCAGAGGCCTAATGGAAACTTCGAGCAGTACTTC
TRBV2	-	TRBJ2-1	TRBD2	CASSELREAYNEQFF	TGTGCCAGCAGTGAATTGCGGGAGGCATACAATGAGCAGTTCTTC
TRBV28	-	TRBJ2-1	-	CASITAGSYTEQFF	TGTGCCAGCATTACCGCGGGTAGCTATACTGAGCAGTTCTTC
TRBV9	-	TRBJ2-7	TRBD2	CASSSGLADSYEQYF	TGTGCCAGCAGCTCGGGACTAGCGGACTCCTACGAGCAGTACTTC
TRBV4-2	-	TRBJ1-3	-	CASSQDDRNTIYF	TGTGCCAGCAGCCAAGACGACAGAAACACCATATATTTT
TRBV6-5	-	TRBJ1-5	TRBD1	CASSSGQGYQPQHF	TGTGCCAGCAGTTCGGGACAGGGTTATCAGCCCCAGCATTTT
TRBV18	-	TRBJ2-3	TRBD2	CASRTPILAGSTDTQYF	TGTGCCAGCCGTACGCCCATCCTAGCGGGGAGCACAGATACGCAGTATTTT
TRBV27	-	TRBJ1-2	-	CASSPSRGVVNYGYTF	TGTGCCAGCAGCCCAAGTCGCGGGGTCGTGAACTATGGCTACACCTTC
TRBV5-1	-	TRBJ2-2	-	CASSFTEGGELFF	TGCGCCAGCAGCTTCACAGAGGGCGGGGAGCTGTTTTTT
TRBV19	-	TRBJ2-1	-	CASSMERRKYNEQFF	TGTGCCAGTAGTATGGAGAGGAGGAAGTACAATGAGCAGTTCTTC
TRBV7-8	-	TRBJ1-1	-	CASIRAPQGVKTEAFF	TGTGCCAGCATCCGAGCCCCTCAGGGAGTAAAGACTGAAGCTTTCTTT
TRBV28	-	TRBJ2-7	-	CASSGGAFFYEQYF	TGTGCCAGCAGTGGCGGGGCCTTCTTCTACGAGCAGTACTTC
TRBV5-1	-	TRBJ2-5	-	CASSQGLQETQYF	TGCGCCAGCAGCCAGGGACTTCAAGAGACCCAGTACTTC
TRBV5-1	once	TRBJ2-7	-	CASSLGDTAYEQYF	TGCGCCAGCAGCTTGGGGGACACAGCCTACGAGCAGTACTTC
TRBV19	few	TRBJ1-1	-	CASSNQFSGLNTEAFF	TGTGCCAGTAGTAACCAGTTTTCGGGCCTGAACACTGAAGCTTTCTTT
TRBV5-1	-	TRBJ1-5	-	CASSPGAGSNQPQHF	TGCGCCAGCAGCCCTGGGGCAGGGAGCAATCAGCCCCAGCATTTT
TRBV4-2	-	TRBJ1-2	-	CASSQDSANYGYTF	TGTGCCAGCAGCCAAGACTCGGCTAACTATGGCTACACCTTC
TRBV19	-	TRBJ2-1	-	CASSIKGRGSGAPGEQFF	TGTGCCAGTAGTATTAAGGGCCGGGGTAGCGGAGCCCCCGGTGAGCAGTTCTTC
TRBV7-6	-	TRBJ1-6	-	CASSSGTDRYNSPLHF	TGTGCCAGCAGCTCCGGGACTGATCGCTATAATTCACCCCTCCACTTT
TRBV30	-	TRBJ1-1	TRBD1	CAWSVGTGYTEAFF	TGTGCCTGGAGTGTAGGGACAGGGTACACTGAAGCTTTCTTT